This entry concerns a single T cell receptor (beta chain). Its antigen is still unknown. For TCR beta, libraries came from iRepertoire HTBI primers and Arm-PCR of CDR3 regions. TCRdb re-derived calls from the multiplex PCR reads in MiXCR, one entry per CDR3 protein. The sample contains 300,000 to 450,000 distinct CDR3 sequences, around 15% of which appear only once. Germline CDR1 MNHNS, CDR2 SASEGT. The length of the CDR3 is 15 residues. V lost 6 bases and J lost 3; bases outside the gene matches: 7. This sample stems from a study of regulatory T cells in long-lasting Graves disease. Study-level points and caveats: There were preferences for TRBV28, TRBJ1-2 and TRBJ2-5 in persistent disease. Fewer public clonotypes were shared by new patients (around 970) than by persistent patients (fewer than 3,000). Lower TCR diversity characterized persistent Graves' patients relative to newly diagnosed patients. Only a small sample size was used, which may have cut accuracy.

Noted time point: newly diagnosed GD, antithyroid drugs for less than 3 months. RNA from PBMCs was the source of the TCR library. The receptor was derived from a female donor with Graves disease. The J gene is TRBJ2-7, the V gene TRBV6-1, with 11 bases that match TRBD2. Sequences were derived from peripheral blood mononuclear cells (PBMCs), sampled at new diagnosis, from a patient treated with antithyroid drugs. CDR3 coding DNA: TGTGCCAGCAGAAAGGGACTAGCGGTTTACTACGAGCAGTACTTC. Translation: CASRKGLAVYYEQYF.